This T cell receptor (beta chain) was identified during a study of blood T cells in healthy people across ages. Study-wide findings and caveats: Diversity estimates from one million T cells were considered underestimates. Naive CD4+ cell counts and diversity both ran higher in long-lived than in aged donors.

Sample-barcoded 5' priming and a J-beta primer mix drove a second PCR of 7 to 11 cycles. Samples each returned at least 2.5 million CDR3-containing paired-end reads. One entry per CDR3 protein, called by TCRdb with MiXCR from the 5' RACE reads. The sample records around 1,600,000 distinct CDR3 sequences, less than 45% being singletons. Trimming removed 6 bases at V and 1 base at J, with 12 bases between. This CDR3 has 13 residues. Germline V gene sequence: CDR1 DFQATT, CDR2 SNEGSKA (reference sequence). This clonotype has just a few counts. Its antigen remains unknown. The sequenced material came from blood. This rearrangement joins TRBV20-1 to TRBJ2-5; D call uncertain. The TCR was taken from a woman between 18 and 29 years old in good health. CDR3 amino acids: CSARWAAQETQYF. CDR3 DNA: TGCAGTGCCAGATGGGCCGCCCAAGAGACCCAGTACTTC.